This entry lists 28 T cell receptor beta chains sequenced from one sample in a study of T-cell reconstitution after alpha-beta-depleted transplantation in children. Unique molecular identifiers were built into the TCRbeta library. From the PCR reads, TCRdb called clonotypes with MiXCR, one entry per CDR3 protein. This table holds around 400,000 distinct CDR3 sequences, around 9.9% found once. Source: PBMCs from the stem cell graft donor, taken from the stem cell graft. Source of these receptors: a human donor who donated a stem cell graft to a child with acute myeloid leukemia.

This clonotype was seen more than once but under ten times. The chain links TRBV9 to TRBJ2-2; 7 bases line up with TRBD1. CDR1 is SGDLS and CDR2 is YYNGEE in the germline V gene. The CDR3 loop spans 16 amino acids. The V segment lost 4 bases and the J segment 0 bases; nucleotides outside the gene matches: 6. CDR3 amino acids: CASSPWTGANTGELFF. CDR3 DNA: TGTGCCAGCAGCCCCTGGACAGGCGCGAACACCGGGGAGCTGTTTTTT.

In this sample, this clonotype turned up many times. V gene TRBV30 combines with J gene TRBJ1-1; 7 bases align to TRBD1. CDR1 is GTSNPN and CDR2 is SVGIG in the germline V gene (reference sequence). The CDR3 loop spans 12 amino acids. J was trimmed by 7 bases and V by 4 bases; bases with no gene match: 6. The CDR3 bases are TGTGCCTGGACCCAAGACAGGGATGAAGCTTTCTTT. Translating it yields CAWTQDRDEAFF.

This clonotype appeared a few times. The chain joins TRBV5-1 to TRBJ2-3; 12 nucleotides match TRBD1. This CDR3 contains 19 residues. V was clipped by 2 bases and J by 3 bases; unmatched bases: 13. The germline V gene has CDR1 SGHRS and CDR2 YFSETQ. This CDR3 reads CASSLTPGQGASNTDTQYF. In nucleotides, the CDR3 is TGCGCCAGCAGCTTAACCCCGGGACAGGGGGCTTCAAATACAGATACGCAGTATTTT.

J is TRBJ1-3 and V is TRBV6-4; 10 bases align to TRBD1. Germline CDR1 is MRHNA and CDR2 is SNTAGT. This CDR3 is built from 19 residues. The J segment lost 5 bases and the V segment lost 0 bases, leaving 13 bases of the junction unmatched. In nucleotides, the CDR3 is TGTGCCAGCAGTGACTCGGAGGGGACCGGGACAGGGGATCGAAACACCATATATTTT. Translated: CASSDSEGTGTGDRNTIYF.

The chain couples TRBV10-3 to TRBJ2-3; D is undetermined. The CDR3 covers 13 residues. Germline V gene data show CDR1 as ENHRY and CDR2 as SYGVKD. Trimming cost V 5 bases and J 2 bases, with 8 bases left between them. As DNA, the CDR3 is TGTGCCATCAGTCTGGGATACACAGATACGCAGTATTTT. Translated, it gives CAISLGYTDTQYF.

This clonotype was seen many times. The chain carries TRBV20-1 and TRBJ1-4; 7 bases match TRBD1. From germline, CDR1 is DFQATT and CDR2 SNEGSKA (reference sequence). V gave up 0 bases and J gave up 6 bases; unmatched junction bases: 10. The CDR3 covers 16 residues. The CDR3: CSARDIGRGFDEKLFF. The CDR3, as DNA: TGCAGTGCTAGAGATATCGGCAGGGGGTTTGATGAAAAACTGTTTTTT.

J is TRBJ2-2 and V is TRBV12-3 or TRBV12-4; D remains unclear. V lost 5 bases and J lost 0, with 13 bases in between. The CDR3 extends over 16 amino acids. CDR3 DNA: TGTGCCAGCAGTGTTGAGGTGGGGACGAACACCGGGGAGCTGTTTTTT. This sequence encodes CASSVEVGTNTGELFF.

Only a few counts were recorded for this clonotype. The chain uses TRBV28 and TRBJ2-3, with no clear D. Looked up from germline, CDR1 is MDHEN and CDR2 is SYDVKM. V gave up 2 bases and J gave up 2 bases, with 5 bases separating them. CDR3 size: 13 residues. The CDR3 is CASSLAATDTQYF. The CDR3 DNA reads TGTGCCAGCAGTTTAGCCGCCACAGATACGCAGTATTTT.

This clonotype has only a few counts. V usage is TRBV6-1 and J usage is TRBJ2-3; D is undetermined. The CDR3 has 13 residues. Germline CDR1 reads MNHNS; CDR2 reads SASEGT. Trimming cost V 1 base and J 4 bases, with 6 bases left between them. CDR3 amino acids: CASSEGRSDTQYF. For the CDR3, the DNA is TGTGCCAGCAGTGAAGGCAGATCAGATACGCAGTATTTT.

The chain is built from TRBV4-2 and TRBJ1-1, with D maybe TRBD1 (5 bases). Germline loops: CDR1 LGHNA, CDR2 YNFKEQ. Trimming pared 0 bases from V and 5 bases from J, leaving 16 bases between. This CDR3 region has 16 residues. Written as DNA, the CDR3 is TGTGCCAGCAGCCAAGACCGGGACTCCCGAACAACTGAAGCTTTCTTT. The encoded protein is CASSQDRDSRTTEAFF.

This clonotype was seen a few times. The CDR3 DNA sequence: TGCGCCAGCAGCTTGGCCCTAGCGGGGGGGCCGGTGGAGCAGTTCTTC. Protein product: CASSLALAGGPVEQFF. J is TRBJ2-1 and V is TRBV5-1; TRBD2 matches 12 bases. The CDR3 runs 16 residues. The ends lost 0 bases at V and 10 bases at J; junction bases unmatched: 8. The germline V gene has CDR1 SGHRS and CDR2 YFSETQ.

This clonotype was detected only a few times. The CDR3 protein is CASSQDRVFNEQYF. The DNA of the CDR3 is TGTGCCAGCTCACAGGACAGGGTTTTCAACGAGCAGTACTTC. The gene calls are TRBV18 and TRBJ2-7; the match to TRBD1 covers 8 bases. Germline trimming cut 4 bases from V and 5 bases from J; bases unmatched to any gene: 7. The CDR3 loop spans 14 amino acids. The germline V gene has CDR1 KGHSH and CDR2 LQKENI.

This clonotype was found a few times. The chain links TRBV5-1 to TRBJ1-1; D not certain. Trimming left V 8 bases short and J 3 bases short, with 8 bases between. This CDR3 has 11 residues. Germline CDR1 and CDR2: SGHRS and YFSETQ. The CDR3 loop reads CASSEDTEAFF. The CDR3 bases are TGCGCCAGTTCGGAGGACACTGAAGCTTTCTTT.

The chain has TRBV27 and TRBJ1-4, with D tentatively TRBD1 (5 bases). The length of the CDR3 is 15 residues. CDR1 and CDR2 from the germline V gene are MNHEY and SMNVEV (reference sequence). V gave up 8 bases and J gave up 5 bases, with 18 bases separating them. CDR3 DNA: TGTGCCAGCCAAGGAGGGTTTGGGGCCAATGAAAAACTGTTTTTT. Translating gives CASQGGFGANEKLFF.

The rearrangement uses TRBV20-1 and TRBJ2-3; TRBD2 aligns across 13 bases. Germline assignment: CDR1 DFQATT and CDR2 SNEGSKA (reference sequence). The length of the CDR3 is 17 residues. V gave up 0 bases and J gave up 7 bases; unmatched junction bases: 10. The CDR3 nucleotides are TGCAGTGCTAGAGATACGTTTGGACTAGCGGGAGTTTATACGCAGTATTTT. Translated: CSARDTFGLAGVYTQYF.

The rearrangement uses TRBV7-2 and TRBJ2-1; 7 bases map to TRBD2. CDR1 is SGHTA, CDR2 FQGNSA, per germline. CDR3 length equals 14 residues. The V and J ends lost 2 bases and 6 bases, in that order; junction bases with no gene match: 4. DNA of the CDR3: TGTGCCAGCAGCTTACGGGGGGACGGCAATGAGCAGTTCTTC. Translating it yields CASSLRGDGNEQFF.

This clonotype appeared a few times. This chain joins TRBV5-6 and TRBJ1-1, with 9 bases aligning to TRBD1. Germline values: CDR1 SGHDT, CDR2 YYEEEE. This CDR3 region has 19 residues. V gave up 1 base and J gave up 0 bases; unmatched junction bases: 13. The DNA for the CDR3 is TGTGCCAGCAGCTTGTGGGACCGGGACAGGGTGATGGTGAACACTGAAGCTTTCTTT. Residues: CASSLWDRDRVMVNTEAFF.

This CDR3 is CAISSPRGEQYF. The CDR3 nucleotides read TGTGCCATCAGTTCCCCTCGCGGCGAGCAGTACTTC. The rearrangement uses TRBV10-3 and TRBJ2-7; D gene ambiguous. Trimming shortened V by 5 bases and J by 6 bases, and 11 bases separated the two germline ends. Per germline, CDR1 ENHRY and CDR2 SYGVKD. The length of the CDR3 is 12 residues.

This chain connects TRBV20-1 to TRBJ2-1; 9 positions match TRBD2. The CDR3 has 15 amino acids. J gave up 4 bases and V 3 bases, and 7 bases lay outside the gene matches. The germline V gene encodes CDR1 DFQATT and CDR2 SNEGSKA (reference sequence). This chain's CDR3 is CSARRGGREYNEQFF. The CDR3 DNA follows: TGCAGTGCTAGGCGGGGGGGCCGGGAATACAATGAGCAGTTCTTC.

The chain couples TRBV10-3 to TRBJ2-3, with 9 bases aligning to TRBD2. This CDR3 is 16 amino acids long. V was clipped by 4 bases and J by 0 bases; unmatched bases: 5. Germline V lookup: CDR1 ENHRY, CDR2 SYGVKD. DNA of the CDR3: TGTGCCATCAGTGTCCTAGCGGGGTCTAGCACAGATACGCAGTATTTT. Protein product: CAISVLAGSSTDTQYF.

This clonotype was seen a few times. This chain links TRBV12-3 or TRBV12-4 with TRBJ2-3, with 12 bases identical to TRBD2. The V and J ends lost 7 bases and 6 bases, in that order; junction bases with no gene match: 5. The CDR3 contains 14 residues. The CDR3 reads CASIWTSGVDTQYF. CDR3 bases: TGTGCCAGCATCTGGACTAGCGGGGTGGATACGCAGTATTTT.

In its sample, this clonotype was seen a few times. The V call is TRBV6-5, the J call TRBJ2-5, with TRBD1 matching 8 bases. The V segment lost 2 bases and the J segment 2 bases; nucleotides outside the gene matches: 4. From germline, CDR1 is MNHEY and CDR2 SVGAGI. The CDR3 is 15 amino acids. The chain's CDR3 is CASSYGRGPQETQYF. The CDR3 region has the DNA TGTGCCAGCAGTTACGGCAGGGGGCCGCAAGAGACCCAGTACTTC.

V gene TRBV5-1 combines with J gene TRBJ1-5; no firm D call. Germline loops: CDR1 SGHRS, CDR2 YFSETQ. CDR3 length equals 14 residues. V was clipped by 0 bases and J by 4 bases, with 8 bases between them. The CDR3 spells CASSLDVDNQPQHF. CDR3 in DNA: TGCGCCAGCAGCTTGGATGTCGATAATCAGCCCCAGCATTTT.

This chain links TRBV29-1 with TRBJ2-1, with 7 bases lining up with TRBD1. CDR1 SQVTM and CDR2 ANQGSEA come from the germline V gene. The J segment lost 7 bases and the V segment lost 6 bases, leaving 6 bases of the junction unmatched. The CDR3 is 12 amino acids. CDR3 bases: TGCAGCGTGAACAGGGGTAAAAATGAGCAGTTCTTC. It yields the protein CSVNRGKNEQFF.

The chain couples TRBV20-1 to TRBJ2-2; 10 bases map to TRBD2. Germline CDR1 DFQATT, CDR2 SNEGSKA (reference sequence). The CDR3 is 18 amino acids. V shed 1 base and J 5 bases; nucleotides not matched to a gene: 13. The CDR3 DNA reads as TGCAGTGCTAGAGTTCATGTCAGCGGGGGGGCCACAACCGGGGAGCTGTTTTTT. This sequence encodes CSARVHVSGGATTGELFF.

A few counts support this clonotype. The rearrangement joins TRBV2 to TRBJ1-4; D remains unclear. The V gene's germline CDR1 is SNHLY and CDR2 FYNNEI. V lost 6 bases and J 3 bases, leaving 17 bases between the germline ends. This CDR3 is built from 16 residues. The CDR3 DNA reads as TGTGCCAGCAGACCCCCCGTCCGGTTCCCTAATGAAAAACTGTTTTTT. Protein product: CASRPPVRFPNEKLFF.

This clonotype has a handful of counts. The V gene is TRBV20-1, the J gene TRBJ1-2; possible D gene TRBD1, 6 bases. V was clipped by 1 base and J by 4 bases, with 10 bases between them. This CDR3 contains 13 residues. CDR1 and CDR2 from the germline V gene are DFQATT and SNEGSKA (reference sequence). CDR3: CSARVQGSYGYTF. The CDR3 DNA reads TGCAGTGCTAGAGTACAGGGTTCCTATGGCTACACCTTC.

In its sample, this clonotype was seen a few times. The chain carries TRBV25-1 and TRBJ2-5, with D unclear. V gave up 3 bases and J gave up 5 bases, with 10 bases separating them. This CDR3 spans 13 amino acids. CDR1 MGHDK and CDR2 SYGVNS come from the germline V gene. The DNA of the CDR3 is TGTGCCAGCAGTGACCTGAGACGTGAGACCCAGTACTTC. This translates into CASSDLRRETQYF.